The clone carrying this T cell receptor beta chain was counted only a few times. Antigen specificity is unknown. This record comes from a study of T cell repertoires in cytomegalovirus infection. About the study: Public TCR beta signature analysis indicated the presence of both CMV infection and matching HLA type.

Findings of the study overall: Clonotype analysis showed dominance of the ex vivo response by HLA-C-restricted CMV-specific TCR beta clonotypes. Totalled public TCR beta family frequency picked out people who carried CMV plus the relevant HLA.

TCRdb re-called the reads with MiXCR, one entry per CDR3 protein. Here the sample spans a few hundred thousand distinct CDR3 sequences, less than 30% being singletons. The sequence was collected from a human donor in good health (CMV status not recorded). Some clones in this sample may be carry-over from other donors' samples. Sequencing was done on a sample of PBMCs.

This CDR3 reads CASSPSGRASNEQFF. As DNA, the CDR3 is TGTGCCAGCAGTCCTAGCGGGAGGGCTTCGAATGAGCAGTTCTTC. The V gene is TRBV12-3 or TRBV12-4, the J gene TRBJ2-1; 12 bases align to TRBD2. J lost 7 bases, V lost 5 bases, and 6 bases had no gene match. The CDR3 loop spans 15 amino acids.